A single sample is the source of the 23 T cell receptor beta chains below, sequenced in a study of response to subunit inactivated influenza vaccine. MiXCR, applied by TCRdb to the RT-PCR reads, yields one record per CDR3 protein. Seen here are approximately 500,000 distinct CDR3 sequences, 13% observed once, and the top ten hold over 10%. This material consisted of PBMCs from blood, taken about 6 weeks after vaccination. These TCRs come from a man aged 50-60 years who received an inactivated influenza vaccine.

The rearrangement joins TRBV5-1 to TRBJ2-3; TRBD2 aligns across 9 bases. V trimming: 5 bases; J trimming: 2 bases; junction bases outside the gene matches: 6. Germline V gives CDR1 SGHRS, CDR2 YFSETQ. This CDR3 comprises 15 residues. DNA of the CDR3: TGCGCCAGCAGTGGGGCTAGCGGGACCACAGATACGCAGTATTTT. Translating it yields CASSGASGTTDTQYF.

This clonotype was seen many times. The V and J genes are TRBV12-3 or TRBV12-4 and TRBJ1-2; no definite D call. The CDR3 has 14 residues. Trimming removed 2 bases at V and 5 bases at J, with 12 bases between. The CDR3 DNA sequence: TGTGCCAGCAGTTTATACGCCGGGTCTTATGGCTACACCTTC. It translates to CASSLYAGSYGYTF.

This clonotype was observed a handful of times. This chain links TRBV5-1 with TRBJ2-3; no clear D gene. This CDR3 contains 14 residues. Germline V CDR1 and CDR2: SGHRS, YFSETQ. Trimming removed 4 bases at V and 5 bases at J, with 14 bases between. CDR3 nucleotide sequence: TGCGCCAGCAGCCGCAGCCTTTTGGGAGATACGCAGTATTTT. Translated: CASSRSLLGDTQYF.

Only a few counts were recorded for this clonotype. V gene TRBV3-1 combines with J gene TRBJ2-7; 8 bases match TRBD2. Germline CDR1 LGHDT, CDR2 YNNKEL (reference sequence). V gave up 4 bases and J gave up 2 bases; unmatched junction bases: 4. The CDR3 covers 14 residues. The CDR3 is CASSPGGAAYEQYF. CDR3 sequence (DNA): TGTGCCAGCAGCCCCGGGGGGGCGGCCTACGAGCAGTACTTC.

This clonotype appeared a few times. The chain joins TRBV20-1 to TRBJ2-3; 7 positions agree with TRBD1. V gave up 5 bases and J gave up 6 bases; unmatched junction bases: 8. The CDR3 has 13 residues. The germline V gene has CDR1 DFQATT and CDR2 SNEGSKA (reference sequence). DNA for the CDR3: TGCAGTGCTCCTAACAGGGGCCCCGATACGCAGTATTTT. Its translation is CSAPNRGPDTQYF.

The chain combines TRBV20-1 with TRBJ1-2; a weak D match, TRBD1 (6 bases). CDR3 length: 11 residues. Trimming stripped 5 bases from V and 7 bases from J, with 11 bases between. The germline V gene has CDR1 DFQATT and CDR2 SNEGSKA (reference sequence). Written as DNA, the CDR3 is TGCAGTGCTCCAGGGGTCTTTGGCTACACCTTC. It encodes CSAPGVFGYTF.

This clonotype has just a few counts. The chain recombines TRBV4-1 with TRBJ1-3; D ambiguous. The V end lost 1 base, the J end lost 0 bases, and 10 bases lay between the germline ends. Germline assignment: CDR1 MGHRA and CDR2 YSYEKL. This CDR3 is built from 16 residues. The CDR3, as DNA: TGCGCCAGCAGCCAAGCCCCCGGGGTCTCTGGAAACACCATATATTTT. Protein product: CASSQAPGVSGNTIYF.

This clonotype was picked up a small number of times. This sequence joins TRBV10-3 and TRBJ2-3; a weak D match, TRBD1 (6 bases). This CDR3 region has 15 residues. CDR1 is ENHRY, CDR2 SYGVKD, per germline. The ends were cut back, 4 bases at V and 2 bases at J, with 13 bases in the middle. CDR3 protein: CAISVRQDFTDTQYF. The CDR3 DNA sequence: TGTGCCATCAGTGTTCGACAGGACTTCACAGATACGCAGTATTTT.

This clonotype was seen a handful of times. The rearrangement links TRBV29-1 to TRBJ2-1; D perhaps matches TRBD2 (6 bases). The germline CDR1 and CDR2 sequences are SQVTM and ANQGSEA. The germline V and J ends were trimmed by 0 bases and 9 bases, with 33 bases remaining between them. The CDR3 covers 20 residues. The DNA of the CDR3 is TGCAGCGTTGAAGATCTCGGTCTAGAGGTGACGGGAGTGGTTGTCGGTGAGCAGTTCTTC. Translation: CSVEDLGLEVTGVVVGEQFF.

This clonotype has more than one count but fewer than ten. V and J are TRBV5-1 and TRBJ2-1; 10 bases are shared with TRBD2. V shed 4 bases, J shed 7 bases, and the junction held 8 bases outside the gene matches. The CDR3 spans 15 residues. Germline CDR1 reads SGHRS; CDR2 reads YFSETQ. CDR3 region: CASSPSGSPPNEQFF. The CDR3 coding sequence is TGCGCCAGCAGCCCTAGCGGGAGCCCTCCAAATGAGCAGTTCTTC.

This clonotype has a handful of counts. This rearrangement joins TRBV6-2 or TRBV6-3 to TRBJ2-1; 16 bases fit TRBD2. CDR1 and CDR2 (germline): MNHEY, SVGEGT. The CDR3 is made up of 18 amino acids. Trimming removed 2 bases from V and 7 bases from J; junction bases left unmatched: 8. The CDR3 loop reads CASSYPGTSGGVRNEQFF. CDR3 nucleotides: TGTGCCAGCAGTTACCCAGGGACTAGCGGGGGGGTGAGAAATGAGCAGTTCTTC.

This clonotype was observed a few times. The chain uses TRBV9 and TRBJ2-1; D gene unclear. The CDR3 has 16 residues. V lost 0 bases and J 4 bases, leaving 14 bases between the germline ends. Germline values: CDR1 SGDLS, CDR2 YYNGEE. The CDR3 DNA follows: TGTGCCAGCAGCGTAGGTTTAGACTCCCTGTACAATGAGCAGTTCTTC. Translating gives CASSVGLDSLYNEQFF.

This clonotype was seen repeatedly, ten times or more. Here the CDR3 DNA reads TGTGCCAGCAGCCAAGATAGGTGGGGGCGAGACACTGAAGCTTTCTTT. Its protein is CASSQDRWGRDTEAFF. The chain couples TRBV4-2 to TRBJ1-1; D possibly corresponds to TRBD1 (6 bases). Germline CDR1 and CDR2: LGHNA and YNFKEQ. V was pared by 0 bases and J by 3 bases, with 14 bases between. There are 16 residues in the CDR3.

The V call is TRBV29-1, the J call TRBJ2-7; no clear D. V lost 4 bases to trimming and J lost 3 bases, with 10 bases between them. This CDR3 spans 12 amino acids. Germline V gene data show CDR1 as SQVTM and CDR2 as ANQGSEA. CDR3 sequence (DNA): TGCAGCGTTGTCCTTGGGGTCTACGAGCAGTACTTC. Translated: CSVVLGVYEQYF.

This clonotype appeared a few times. The V and J genes are TRBV12-3 or TRBV12-4 and TRBJ2-7; the D gene is possibly TRBD1 (6 bases). There are 14 residues in the CDR3. V gave up 4 bases and J gave up 6 bases, with 16 bases separating them. The CDR3 protein is CASSWRTASSEQYF. CDR3 nucleotides: TGTGCCAGCAGTTGGAGGACAGCGTCTTCCGAGCAGTACTTC.

The chain couples TRBV6-1 to TRBJ1-6; D is uncertain. CDR3 length equals 16 residues. Deletions cut 6 bases from V and 5 bases from J, with 17 bases between. Looked up from germline, CDR1 is MNHNS and CDR2 is SASEGT. The CDR3, as DNA: TGTGCCAGCAGGGATGTGGGATTAAACCATAATTCACCCCTCCACTTT. Residues: CASRDVGLNHNSPLHF.

This clonotype was seen a handful of times. The chain couples TRBV4-3 to TRBJ2-7; D is unclear. V was trimmed by 0 bases and J by 1 base, leaving 13 bases between them. Germline V gives CDR1 LGHNA, CDR2 YSLEER. The CDR3 has 16 residues. CDR3 in amino acids: CASSQDLQADSYEQYF. In nucleotides, the CDR3 is TGCGCCAGCAGCCAAGATTTGCAGGCCGATTCCTACGAGCAGTACTTC.

The rearrangement uses TRBV6-2 or TRBV6-3 and TRBJ1-1, with D possibly TRBD1 on 6 matching bases. The germline CDR1 and CDR2 sequences are MNHEY and SVGEGT. Trimming cost V 6 bases and J 1 base, with 12 bases left between them. The CDR3 length is 14 residues. CDR3 nucleotides: TGTGCCAGCAGAAAGACAGGTGCGAACACTGAAGCTTTCTTT. Translated: CASRKTGANTEAFF.

This clonotype was seen many times. V usage is TRBV12-3 or TRBV12-4 and J usage is TRBJ2-1, with D perhaps given as TRBD1 or TRBD2 (7 bases each). This CDR3 is built from 18 residues. V lost 2 bases and J 4 bases, leaving 21 bases between the germline ends. The CDR3 bases are TGTGCCAGCAGTTTAAGGGGGGGGGACAGAGACTCTTACAATGAGCAGTTCTTC. This translates into CASSLRGGDRDSYNEQFF.

In its sample, this clonotype was seen a few times. The chain recombines TRBV7-9 with TRBJ2-7; 7 nucleotides align to TRBD1. The germline V gene encodes CDR1 SEHNR and CDR2 FQNEAQ (reference sequence). J was trimmed by 0 bases and V by 6 bases; bases with no gene match: 8. This CDR3 spans 15 amino acids. This CDR3 is CASRPNRGPSYEQYF. CDR3 nucleotides: TGTGCCAGCAGACCTAACAGGGGCCCCTCCTACGAGCAGTACTTC.

V gene TRBV4-3 combines with J gene TRBJ1-6, with D hard to call. The germline V and J ends were trimmed by 4 bases and 0 bases, with 10 bases remaining between them. The CDR3 contains 16 residues. CDR1 is LGHNA and CDR2 is YSLEER in the germline V gene. In DNA form, the CDR3 reads TGCGCCAGCAGCCCGGACGGCCGCTCCTATAATTCACCCCTCCACTTT. Translating gives CASSPDGRSYNSPLHF.

The table lists this clonotype with a few counts. The J gene is TRBJ2-1, the V gene TRBV20-1, with TRBD2 identical over 13 bases. J lost 5 bases, V lost 5 bases, and 9 bases had no gene match. This CDR3 region has 16 residues. Germline-derived CDR1 and CDR2 are DFQATT and SNEGSKA (reference sequence). The CDR3 loop is CSAPTPGLAGNNEQFF. The CDR3 bases are TGCAGTGCTCCAACTCCGGGACTAGCGGGAAACAATGAGCAGTTCTTC.

This clonotype was seen more than once but under ten times. The CDR3: CASSSTGMGYGYTF. The DNA of the CDR3 is TGTGCCAGTAGTAGCACAGGTATGGGCTATGGCTACACCTTC. The gene calls are TRBV19 and TRBJ1-2; perhaps TRBD1 as D (5 bases). V was pared by 4 bases and J by 4 bases, with 13 bases between. CDR1 and CDR2 (germline): LNHDA, SQIVND (reference sequence). The CDR3 runs to 14 residues.